One and the same sample provided the 9 T cell receptor beta chains below, sequenced in a study of blood T cell repertoires in COVID-19. Some clones are missing from TCRdb's copy, which holds only in-frame ones; the method was immunoSEQ multiplex PCR. Of around 200,000 clones in the sample, around nine tenths were seen once. The sample comprised peripheral blood. Receptor source: a woman under 30 who had recovered from COVID-19.

This rearrangement joins TRBV4-1 to TRBJ2-7; TRBD2 agrees at 14 bases. The CDR3 has 18 amino acids. The V and J ends lost 4 bases and 4 bases, in that order; junction bases with no gene match: 12. CDR1 and CDR2 from the germline V gene are MGHRA and YSYEKL. CDR3 protein: CASSPGPPGTSGRYEQYV. In nucleotides, the CDR3 is TGCGCCAGCAGCCCCGGGCCCCCCGGGACTAGCGGGAGATACGAGCAGTACGTC.

The chain has TRBV5-5 and TRBJ1-5; D remains ambiguous. The germline V gene encodes CDR1 SGHKS and CDR2 YYEKEE (reference sequence). This CDR3 contains 16 residues. V was trimmed by 0 bases and J by 3 bases, leaving 13 bases between them. CDR3 DNA sequence: TGTGCCAGCAGCTTGGCGGGGTGGGCGTCCAATCAGCCCCAGCATTTT. The encoded protein is CASSLAGWASNQPQHF. Full variable domain (missing parts from reference TRBV5-5 and TRBJ1-5): DAGVTQSPTHLIKTRGQQVTLRCSPISGHKSVSWYQQVLGQGPQFIFQYYEKEERGRGNFPDRFSARQFPNYSSELNVNALLLGDSALYLCASSLAGWASNQPQHFGDGTRLSIL.

The gene calls are TRBV7-8 and TRBJ2-5; 7 positions agree with TRBD2. Germline V CDR1 and CDR2: SGHVS, FQNEAQ. Losses at the gene ends were 0 bases for V and 7 bases for J; bases not matched to a gene: 5. CDR3 length: 14 amino acids. The CDR3 nucleotides read TGTGCCAGCAGCTTAGCGGGGAGGGCGGGGACCCAGTACTTC. As protein: CASSLAGRAGTQYF.

The chain is built from TRBV6-2 or TRBV6-3 and TRBJ2-5; weak D call: TRBD1 (6 bases). V was cut by 6 bases and J by 5 bases, with 19 bases left in between. The CDR3 sequence is 15 residues long. Germline CDR1 is MNHEY and CDR2 is SVGEGT. The CDR3 protein is CASSHGSQGWETQYF. DNA for the CDR3: TGTGCCAGCAGCCACGGCAGCCAGGGGTGGGAGACCCAGTACTTC.

This clone was observed a single time. The CDR3 region is CASSLAQGANYGYTF. The CDR3 region has the DNA TGTGCCAGCAGCTTAGCACAGGGGGCTAACTATGGCTACACCTTC. The V call is TRBV7-9, the J call TRBJ1-2, with TRBD1 matching over 8 bases. The germline CDR1 and CDR2 sequences are SEHNR and FQNEAQ (reference sequence). The ends lost 0 bases at V and 0 bases at J; junction bases unmatched: 0. The CDR3 runs to 15 residues.

The rearrangement joins TRBV19 to TRBJ2-3; 9 bases agree with TRBD2. The germline V gene encodes CDR1 LNHDA and CDR2 SQIVND (reference sequence). This CDR3 contains 18 residues. Trimming at V came to 5 bases and at J to 5 bases, leaving 17 bases not matched to a gene. This chain's CDR3 is CASSAYRAGGRGGDTQYF. CDR3 nucleotides: TGTGCCAGTAGTGCGTATAGAGCGGGAGGTCGGGGAGGAGATACGCAGTATTTT.

J is TRBJ2-2 and V is TRBV5-1; maybe TRBD1 (6 bases). The CDR3 has 15 amino acids. The germline V and J ends were trimmed by 4 bases and 0 bases, with 10 bases remaining between them. CDR1 SGHRS and CDR2 YFSETQ come from the germline V gene. CDR3 amino acids: CASSNGQPNTGELFF. CDR3 nucleotides: TGCGCCAGCAGCAACGGACAGCCGAACACCGGGGAGCTGTTTTTT.

The genes are TRBV18 and TRBJ1-2; 7 nucleotides align to TRBD1. The V segment lost 3 bases and the J segment 8 bases; nucleotides outside the gene matches: 12. Germline CDR1 KGHSH, CDR2 LQKENI. This CDR3 is 15 amino acids long. The CDR3 loop reads CASSPQGQPLGGYTF. CDR3 DNA sequence: TGTGCCAGCTCACCCCAGGGACAGCCCCTCGGGGGCTACACCTTC.

The chain has TRBV6-2 or TRBV6-3 and TRBJ2-7, with D possibly matching TRBD1 (5 bases). V lost 0 bases and J lost 3, with 12 bases in between. Per germline, CDR1 MNHEY and CDR2 SVGEGT. The CDR3 totals 15 residues. The CDR3 DNA is TGTGCCAGCAGTTACTCGAAAGGGGCTGGCTACGAGCAGTACTTC. Protein product: CASSYSKGAGYEQYF.